This TCR beta chain derives from a study of blood T cells in healthy people across ages. Each sample used at least 6 million PBMCs. In its sample, this clonotype was seen a few times. Antigen: not known. General observations from the study: Estimates of diversity drawn from one million T cells were considered underestimates.

A sample-barcoded 5' primer and a J-beta primer mix were used in a second PCR of about 7 to 12 cycles. TCRdb re-called the 5' RACE reads with MiXCR, one entry per CDR3 protein. In the table there are 540,000 or so distinct CDR3 sequences, less than 25% of which are singletons. V was cut by 3 bases and J by 0 bases, with 9 bases left in between. Germline V gene sequence: CDR1 SNHLY, CDR2 FYNNEI. The CDR3 has 15 residues. This sample was shared with a second study, whose subject was T cells of mothers and their children. Per that study: A few healthy Caucasian mothers, along with their six children, served as the donors. Among related mother-child pairs, overlap was slightly higher than in unrelated pairs, though not significantly.

Sequencing was carried out using blood. This sequence originates from a boy between 10 and 17 years old in good health. J is TRBJ1-5 and V is TRBV2; D is unclear. CDR3 loop: CASSDRVYSNQPQHF. CDR3 DNA: TGTGCCAGCAGTGACAGAGTATATAGCAATCAGCCCCAGCATTTT.